Listed below are T cell receptor beta chains from one sample, sequenced in a study of T-cell reconstitution after alpha-beta-depleted transplantation in children. TCRdb re-called the PCR reads through MiXCR, storing one row per CDR3 protein. The table shows about 440,000 distinct CDR3 sequences, with about 40% occurring only once. The sample in question was PBMCs, obtained before TCRalphabeta/CD19-depleted stem cell transplant. These receptors originate from a girl aged 2 to 9 with aplastic anemia, due to receive a stem cell transplant. Both conserved end residues are trimmed from each CDR3. Each record gives: J gene, clone size, V gene, CDR3 protein. Size values are once, few and many counts, or a class for expanded clones, and some rows have none.

j_call: TRBJ2-5; clone_size: few; v_call: TRBV20-1; cdr3_aa: SAPAVAQETQY
j_call: TRBJ1-5; clone_size: -; v_call: TRBV6-1; cdr3_aa: ASRPLTGEAFQPQH
j_call: TRBJ1-5; clone_size: -; v_call: TRBV28; cdr3_aa: ASFDRSDPTPQH
j_call: TRBJ2-1; clone_size: -; v_call: TRBV10-3; cdr3_aa: AIRDLNEQF
j_call: -; clone_size: -; v_call: TRBV9; cdr3_aa: ASSGNASSETQY
j_call: TRBJ2-5; clone_size: -; v_call: TRBV7-2; cdr3_aa: ASSSTRGRETQY
j_call: TRBJ2-5; clone_size: -; v_call: TRBV29-1; cdr3_aa: SVVPRVETQY
j_call: TRBJ1-2; clone_size: -; v_call: TRBV12-3/TRBV12-4; cdr3_aa: ASTGGNYGYT
j_call: TRBJ2-5; clone_size: -; v_call: TRBV5-1; cdr3_aa: ASSPGTSGRNETQY
j_call: TRBJ2-2; clone_size: many; v_call: TRBV5-1; cdr3_aa: ASELPGTSSAGELF
j_call: TRBJ2-5; clone_size: -; v_call: TRBV7-9; cdr3_aa: ASSPGPILAQY
j_call: TRBJ2-7; clone_size: -; v_call: TRBV4-2; cdr3_aa: ASSQEVQYEQY
j_call: TRBJ2-7; clone_size: many; v_call: TRBV10-3; cdr3_aa: AISDGTAYEQY
j_call: TRBJ1-3; clone_size: few; v_call: TRBV5-1; cdr3_aa: ASSWGGFESASGNTIY
j_call: TRBJ1-4; clone_size: -; v_call: TRBV5-1; cdr3_aa: ASSRRTDATNEKLF
j_call: TRBJ2-5; clone_size: -; v_call: TRBV10-3; cdr3_aa: ASRDQSQETQY
j_call: TRBJ2-7; clone_size: -; v_call: TRBV12-3/TRBV12-4; cdr3_aa: ASSLQGARYEQY
j_call: TRBJ2-1; clone_size: -; v_call: TRBV15; cdr3_aa: ATSSLSGRALNEQF
j_call: TRBJ2-4; clone_size: -; v_call: TRBV19; cdr3_aa: ATRDTNIQY
j_call: TRBJ2-7; clone_size: -; v_call: TRBV6-2/TRBV6-3; cdr3_aa: ASSYLRQAYEQY
j_call: TRBJ1-1; clone_size: many; v_call: TRBV5-1; cdr3_aa: ASSLANRGQGEAF
j_call: TRBJ2-7; clone_size: medium-sized; v_call: TRBV25-1; cdr3_aa: ASLGYEQY
j_call: TRBJ2-7; clone_size: -; v_call: TRBV4-1; cdr3_aa: ASSQGVPGQGYEQY
j_call: TRBJ1-1; clone_size: -; v_call: TRBV5-1; cdr3_aa: ASSLSDSGSAF
j_call: TRBJ2-1; clone_size: -; v_call: TRBV29-1; cdr3_aa: SVVQRVRRNEQF
j_call: TRBJ2-7; clone_size: many; v_call: TRBV12-3/TRBV12-4; cdr3_aa: ASSWESYEQY
j_call: TRBJ1-3; clone_size: -; v_call: TRBV7-6; cdr3_aa: ASSLAGRESGNTIY
j_call: TRBJ2-7; clone_size: -; v_call: TRBV12-3/TRBV12-4; cdr3_aa: ASSTPGQGIYEQY
j_call: TRBJ2-1; clone_size: few; v_call: TRBV7-7; cdr3_aa: ASSLDFSAYNEQF
j_call: TRBJ2-3; clone_size: -; v_call: TRBV18; cdr3_aa: ASSKASRGTDTQY
j_call: TRBJ2-5; clone_size: -; v_call: TRBV28; cdr3_aa: ASSRTGTGMGETQY
j_call: TRBJ1-6; clone_size: many; v_call: TRBV7-2; cdr3_aa: ASSLVGQGNSPLH
j_call: TRBJ1-5; clone_size: -; v_call: TRBV12-3/TRBV12-4; cdr3_aa: ASSILRAERLH
j_call: TRBJ2-2; clone_size: -; v_call: TRBV12-3/TRBV12-4; cdr3_aa: ASTPTSGVCGELF
j_call: TRBJ2-2; clone_size: -; v_call: TRBV20-1; cdr3_aa: SARRLNTGELF
j_call: TRBJ1-1; clone_size: -; v_call: TRBV25-1; cdr3_aa: ASSDGTLMNTEAF
j_call: TRBJ1-4; clone_size: -; v_call: TRBV29-1; cdr3_aa: SVVVYERLATNEKLF
j_call: TRBJ1-1; clone_size: once; v_call: TRBV20-1; cdr3_aa: SRAGKAF
j_call: TRBJ2-5; clone_size: few; v_call: TRBV12-3/TRBV12-4; cdr3_aa: ASSFSWLAGVETQY
j_call: TRBJ2-1; clone_size: -; v_call: TRBV5-4; cdr3_aa: ASSFSGTSGDEQF
j_call: TRBJ1-4; clone_size: few; v_call: TRBV5-1; cdr3_aa: ASSSGHNIATNEKLF
j_call: TRBJ1-4; clone_size: once; v_call: TRBV30; cdr3_aa: AWSVQGNIRAREKLF
j_call: TRBJ2-5; clone_size: -; v_call: TRBV20-1; cdr3_aa: SATITSRQQETQY
j_call: TRBJ1-4; clone_size: few; v_call: TRBV29-1; cdr3_aa: SVTGEGNEKLF
j_call: TRBJ1-1; clone_size: -; v_call: TRBV11-1; cdr3_aa: ASSFPGAVF
j_call: TRBJ2-1; clone_size: few; v_call: TRBV5-1; cdr3_aa: ASTEGLAGPYSYNEQF
j_call: TRBJ1-3; clone_size: few; v_call: TRBV6-1; cdr3_aa: ASLDSWGGNTIY
j_call: TRBJ2-7; clone_size: -; v_call: TRBV7-9; cdr3_aa: ASSLARQSYEQY
j_call: TRBJ1-3; clone_size: -; v_call: TRBV10-3; cdr3_aa: AISARDSGNTIY
j_call: TRBJ2-1; clone_size: -; v_call: TRBV28; cdr3_aa: ASRPLAGIYNEQF
j_call: TRBJ2-3; clone_size: -; v_call: TRBV20-1; cdr3_aa: SVPRVGGTDTQY
j_call: TRBJ2-3; clone_size: many; v_call: TRBV5-1; cdr3_aa: ASSLGVAGDTQY
j_call: TRBJ2-2; clone_size: -; v_call: TRBV30; cdr3_aa: AWSALRGRASGELF
j_call: TRBJ1-5; clone_size: -; v_call: TRBV5-6; cdr3_aa: ASSLGDFNQPQH
j_call: TRBJ2-1; clone_size: -; v_call: TRBV30; cdr3_aa: AWSHRTGLEQF
j_call: TRBJ2-7; clone_size: many; v_call: TRBV29-1; cdr3_aa: SVISMRGSTYEQY
j_call: TRBJ2-3; clone_size: -; v_call: TRBV6-1; cdr3_aa: ASRGLAGGWGTDMQY
j_call: TRBJ2-2; clone_size: -; v_call: TRBV6-1; cdr3_aa: ASKGLGAGTGELF
j_call: TRBJ2-1; clone_size: -; v_call: TRBV27; cdr3_aa: ASRGLGDLREGPQF
j_call: TRBJ2-1; clone_size: -; v_call: TRBV3-1; cdr3_aa: ASSLGTSARNEQF